This is a list of T cell receptor beta chains from one sample in a study of chemoradiotherapy in HPV16-positive cancers. TCRdb's table, derived via immunoSEQ multiplex PCR, lists solely in-frame clones and lacks some. The data show 7,500 to 8,000 clones, roughly 72% seen once. The biological material was taken from a patient who underwent chemoradiotherapy. The receptors were sampled from a human donor with HPV-associated anogenital cancer. CDR3s include the opening cysteine and the closing phenylalanine or tryptophan. D genes are given only for firm matches. The listing skips clone size in some rows; elsewhere it reads once, few, many or a size class.

>TRBV6-1|.|TRBJ2-4|TRBD1
TGTGCCAGCCGGGACAGGGGAAACATTCAGTACTTC
CASRDRGNIQYF
>TRBV6-4|once|TRBJ1-2|.
TGTGCCAGCAGGGACAGCCAAACCTTGGACTATGGCTACACCTTC
CASRDSQTLDYGYTF
>TRBV19|.|TRBJ1-5|.
TGTGCCAGTAGTATTATGAGGGATCAGCCCCAGCATTTT
CASSIMRDQPQHF
>TRBV11-1|.|TRBJ2-1|.
TGTGCCAGCAGCTTAGGGCTGGGTAGGAATGAGCAGTTCTTC
CASSLGLGRNEQFF
>TRBV5-1|.|TRBJ2-7|TRBD1
TGCGCCAGCAGCTCGGGGACAGGGGGCGGGTACGAGCAGTACTTC
CASSSGTGGGYEQYF
>TRBV9|.|TRBJ2-1|TRBD2
TGTGCCAGCAGCGTAGCTGTAGCGGGAGGGGAACAGTTCTTC
CASSVAVAGGEQFF
>TRBV5-4|.|TRBJ2-5|.
TGTGCCAGCAGCTTGGGTGGGGGCAGAGAGACCCAGTACTTC
CASSLGGGRETQYF
>TRBV30|.|TRBJ1-1|.
TGTGCCTGGAGCCCGACAACGAGGGACACTGAAGCTTTCTTT
CAWSPTTRDTEAFF
>TRBV6-4|.|TRBJ2-5|TRBD1
TGTGCCAGCAGTGCAGGACAGGGGGAGACCCAGTACTTC
CASSAGQGETQYF
>TRBV7-2|.|TRBJ2-7|.
TGTGCCAGCAGCTTAGCGGGTCCGCTCTCCTACGAGCAGTACTTC
CASSLAGPLSYEQYF
>TRBV5-1|.|TRBJ1-1|TRBD1
TGCGCCAGCAGCTTGGCCGGACAGGGGGGTGAAGCTTTCTTT
CASSLAGQGGEAFF
>TRBV2|.|TRBJ2-2|.
TGTGCCAGCAGGTCGAGGGGGGGTACCGGGGAGCTGTTTTTT
CASRSRGGTGELFF
>TRBV5-1|.|TRBJ2-2|.
TGCGCCAGCAGCGGACCCGGGACCGAGAACACCGGGGAGCTGTTTTTT
CASSGPGTENTGELFF
>TRBV15|.|TRBJ2-7|.
TGTGCCACCAGCAGAGATCGGTACGAGCAGTACTTC
CATSRDRYEQYF
>TRBV20-1|.|TRBJ1-2|.
TGCAGTGCGGTTCAGGGGTATGGCTACACCTTC
CSAVQGYGYTF
>TRBV2|.|TRBJ1-1|.
TGTGCCAGCAGGCAGGGTGAAGCTTTCTTT
CASRQGEAFF
>TRBV5-6|.|TRBJ2-2|.
TGTGCCAGCAGCTTACAGGTGCTAGTGGGGACCGGGGAGCTGTTTTTT
CASSLQVLVGTGELFF
>TRBV7-2|.|TRBJ2-7|.
TGTGCCAGCAGACTTCCGGGACGGGACGAGCAGTACTTC
CASRLPGRDEQYF
>TRBV5-1|.|TRBJ2-1|TRBD2
TGCGCCAGCAGCGAGAAGACTAGCGCCTCCTACAATGAGCAGTTCTTC
CASSEKTSASYNEQFF
>TRBV5-1|.|TRBJ2-3|.
TGCGCCAGCAGCATCTTGGGACGGCTAAACCAGGATACGCAGTATTTT
CASSILGRLNQDTQYF
>TRBV7-2|.|TRBJ2-1|.
TGTGCCAGCAGCAAGGGACGCGTCTCCTACAATGAGCAGTTCTTC
CASSKGRVSYNEQFF
>TRBV11-2|.|TRBJ1-1|TRBD1
TGTGCCAGCAGCGCAAGACAGGGACTGAACACTGAAGCTTTCTTT
CASSARQGLNTEAFF
>TRBV5-1|.|TRBJ1-4|.
TGCGCCAGCAGCTTGCGGGGGCTGGAGGAAAAACTGTTTTTT
CASSLRGLEEKLFF
>TRBV19|few|TRBJ1-5|.
TGTGCCAGTAGTTTCAGGGGAGGTCAGCCCCAGCATTTT
CASSFRGGQPQHF
>TRBV23-1|.|TRBJ2-7|TRBD1
TGCGCCAGCAGTCAATCCGGGACAGGGTCCTCCTACGAGCAGTACTTC
CASSQSGTGSSYEQYF
>TRBV5-1|.|TRBJ2-2|TRBD2
TGCGCCAGCAGTTCTGATACACTAGCGGGGGGGCCCACCGGGGAGCTGTTTTTT
CASSSDTLAGGPTGELFF
>TRBV27|.|TRBJ2-7|.
TGTGCCAGCAGTTTAGCGGGACCCAGGGTCTCCGAGCAGTACTTC
CASSLAGPRVSEQYF
>TRBV6-4|.|TRBJ2-2|.
TGTGCCAGCAGTGGGACTAACACCGGGGAGCTGTTTTTT
CASSGTNTGELFF
>TRBV7-2|.|TRBJ2-5|.
TGTGCCAGCAGTTCAACTGGGAGAGTGCGCCAAGAGACCCAGTACTTC
CASSSTGRVRQETQYF
>TRBV4-1|.|TRBJ2-7|TRBD2
TGCGCCAGCAGCCCCTGGGGGGGACGAACGTTCTCCTACGAGCAGTACTTC
CASSPWGGRTFSYEQYF
>TRBV27|.|TRBJ2-1|TRBD2
TGTGCCAGCACACCCGGGACTAGCGGAAACAATGAGCAGTTCTTC
CASTPGTSGNNEQFF
>TRBV7-9|.|TRBJ1-2|.
TGTGCCAGCAGCATGGGGATTGGCTACACCTTC
CASSMGIGYTF
>TRBV2|.|TRBJ2-5|TRBD2
TGTGCCAGCAGTGGGTCTAGCGGGAATACAGAGACCCAGTACTTC
CASSGSSGNTETQYF
>TRBV30|.|TRBJ1-2|.
TGTGCCTGGAGTCAAGAGTATGGCTACACCTTC
CAWSQEYGYTF
>TRBV2|few|TRBJ1-5|TRBD1
TGTGCCAGCATGGGGACAGTCAATCAGCCCCAGCATTTT
CASMGTVNQPQHF
>TRBV19|.|TRBJ2-7|.
TGTGCCAGTAGTAATAGGGCGGCCTACGAGCAGTACTTC
CASSNRAAYEQYF
>TRBV5-5|once|TRBJ2-7|TRBD1
TGTGCCAGCAGCTTATCCGGGACAGGGGGTTTTTCTCCGAAAATCGAGCAGTACTTC
CASSLSGTGGFSPKIEQYF
>TRBV7-9|.|TRBJ2-5|.
TGTGCCAGCAGCTCCCAAGAGACCCAGTACTTC
CASSSQETQYF
>TRBV30|few|TRBJ1-2|TRBD1
TGTGCCTGTACCGGGACAGGGGGGGGAGTTGGGTACACCTTC
CACTGTGGGVGYTF
>TRBV7-2|.|TRBJ2-7|.
TGTGCCAGCAGCTTAGAATGGGGGGCATCCTACGAGCAGTACTTC
CASSLEWGASYEQYF
>TRBV28|.|TRBJ2-2|.
TGTGCCAGCAGTTCCCGACAGGCCCACACCGGGGAGCTGTTTTTT
CASSSRQAHTGELFF
>TRBV18|.|TRBJ2-2|.
TGTGCCAGCTCACCACAAGCAGGGTGGGAACTGAACACCGGGGAGCTGTTTTTT
CASSPQAGWELNTGELFF
>TRBV15|.|TRBJ1-1|TRBD1
TGTGCCACCAGCAGAGATCTACGGGGACAGGGCCTTCCAAACACTGAAGCTTTCTTT
CATSRDLRGQGLPNTEAFF
>TRBV23-1|.|TRBJ1-6|.
TGCGCCAGCAGCCATCGAGGTGGGGTATCGGATTCACCCCTCCACTTT
CASSHRGGVSDSPLHF
>TRBV9|.|TRBJ2-1|.
TGTGCCAGCGGGAACAATGAGCAGTTCTTC
CASGNNEQFF
>TRBV5-8|.|TRBJ2-2|.
TGTGCCAGCAGCCTTCCTGGACTCGGTGGCACCGGGGAGCTGTTTTTT
CASSLPGLGGTGELFF
>TRBV4-1|.|TRBJ2-4|.
TGCGCCAGCAGCCGAGGAACAGGGCGAGTAAGAAACATTCAGTACTTC
CASSRGTGRVRNIQYF
>TRBV6-6|.|TRBJ2-2|.
TGTGCCAGCAGCCCCTTGGGGGCCGGGGAGCTGTTTTTT
CASSPLGAGELFF
>TRBV7-9|few|TRBJ2-1|.
TGTGCCAGCAGCTTTGGACCATGGAGGGAGCAGTTCTTC
CASSFGPWREQFF